This T cell receptor (beta chain) originates from a study of T cells after somatic rescue of genetic block (dated by TCRdb to about 2020). Broadly, across the study: What the study looked at was long-term robustness, specifically in a T-cell system that came about through somatic rescue of a genetic block in T-cell development.

Clipping removes 6 bases from V and 4 bases from J, with 5 as the unmatched junction base count. Based on the germline V gene, the CDR1 and CDR2 sequences are MNHNS and SASEGT. The CDR3 goes from the cysteine to the phenylalanine over 13 residues. Only the CDR3 region is kept as DNA, spanning 39 bases read in frame from base 1. With regard to this clone: The antigen this receptor binds is unknown. No base quality values were provided; no much bigger clone lies one nucleotide off.

The library was generated by the immunoSEQ multiplex PCR assay. TCRdb obtained this table from immuneACCESS and retained in-frame rearrangements with V and J assigned. These tables miss some clones; where compared with another copy, unresolved V genes account for less than half of the shortfall, and the remainder is unexplained. Present in this sample are about 72,000 clones, roughly 90% of which were seen just once. The ten largest clonotypes hold approximately 3% of the sample. Sequencing was carried out using peripheral blood mononuclear cells (PBMCs). The sequence was obtained from a man in his thirties or forties. In this chain, TRBV6-1 is recombined with TRBJ1-2; a stretch of 7 junction bases matches TRBD1. In nucleotide form, the sequence is TGTGCCAGCAGAGGGGACAGCCTCTATGGCTACACCTTC. It translates to CASRGDSLYGYTF.